Following are 28 T cell receptor beta chains from one sample sequenced in a study of OX40 agonist ivuxolimab in advanced cancers. Only in-frame clones appear in the TCRdb table, and some are missing; sequencing was by immunoSEQ multiplex PCR. This table has about 36,000 clones, around 77% appearing once. The sequencing here drew on CD4+ or CD8+ T cells sorted from blood, taken in a trial of the OX40 agonist ivuxolimab. These receptor sequences come from an adult with an advanced solid tumor such as melanoma, head and neck, liver or kidney cancer.

The gene calls are TRBV5-1 and TRBJ1-1; 8 nucleotides align to TRBD1. CDR1 is SGHRS and CDR2 is YFSETQ in the germline V gene. V gave up 5 bases and J gave up 5 bases; unmatched junction bases: 8. The CDR3 runs 14 residues. CDR3 region: CASRLPTGGTEAFF. DNA of the CDR3: TGCGCCAGCAGATTACCCACAGGGGGAACTGAAGCTTTCTTT.

There are a few counts of this clone. This CDR3 is CAWSIGEVEAFF. In DNA form, the CDR3 reads TGTGCCTGGAGCATCGGGGAGGTTGAAGCTTTCTTT. The V and J genes are TRBV30 and TRBJ1-1; D unclear. Germline CDR1 is GTSNPN and CDR2 is SVGIG (reference sequence). The CDR3 totals 12 residues. V was shortened by 3 bases and J by 7 bases, with 12 bases between the two germline ends.

This chain links TRBV4-3 with TRBJ2-1; tentative D call: TRBD2 (5 bases). The ends were cut back, 0 bases at V and 2 bases at J, with 11 bases in the middle. Germline V CDR1 and CDR2: LGHNA, YSLEER. The CDR3 is made up of 16 amino acids. The CDR3 bases are TGCGCCAGCAGCCAAGAGAGGGCCTTCGCCTACAATGAGCAGTTCTTC. It codes for CASSQERAFAYNEQFF.

The chain employs TRBV13 and TRBJ1-5; D uncertain. Germline CDR1 reads PRHDT; CDR2 reads FYEKMQ (reference sequence). The V end lost 0 bases, the J end lost 6 bases, and 9 bases lay between the germline ends. This CDR3 is built from 14 residues. The CDR3 reads CASSLGGLPQPQHF. CDR3 sequence (DNA): TGTGCCAGCAGCTTAGGTGGGTTGCCTCAGCCCCAGCATTTT.

This clone was observed a single time. The J gene is TRBJ2-7, the V gene TRBV2, with D unresolved. The germline V and J ends were trimmed by 7 bases and 6 bases, with 7 bases remaining between them. Germline assignment: CDR1 SNHLY and CDR2 FYNNEI. This CDR3 spans 10 amino acids. The CDR3 loop is CASNGLEQYF. The CDR3 nucleotides read TGTGCCAGCAATGGTCTCGAGCAGTACTTC. Looking up the rest from reference TRBV2 and TRBJ2-7 gives the full variable domain: EPEVTQTPSHQVTQMGQEVILRCVPISNHLYFYWYRQILGQKVEFLVSFYNNEISEKSEIFDDQFSVERPDGSNFTLKIRSTKLEDSAMYFCASNGLEQYFGPGTRLTVT.

CDR3 sequence reads: CASSSVAGSYEQYF. The CDR3 DNA reads as TGTGCCAGCAGTTCCGTAGCGGGGTCGTACGAGCAGTACTTC. The genes are TRBV27 and TRBJ2-7; TRBD2 agrees at 8 bases. V dropped 4 bases and J dropped 4; count of bases not matched to a gene: 6. The CDR3 loop spans 14 amino acids. Germline-derived CDR1 and CDR2 are MNHEY and SMNVEV (reference sequence).

The chain carries TRBV27 and TRBJ1-1, with D possibly being TRBD1 (6 bases). V gave up 5 bases and J gave up 1 base, with 11 bases separating them. The CDR3 has 14 amino acids. Germline CDR1 is MNHEY and CDR2 is SMNVEV (reference sequence). This CDR3 reads CASSPGTSNTEAFF. CDR3 coding DNA: TGTGCCAGCAGTCCCGGGACATCGAACACTGAAGCTTTCTTT.

The chain has TRBV7-9 and TRBJ1-1; weak D call: TRBD1 (6 bases). The CDR3 extends over 13 amino acids. Germline CDR1 reads SEHNR; CDR2 reads FQNEAQ (reference sequence). The V and J ends lost 4 bases and 6 bases respectively, with 12 bases between them. The CDR3 is CASSSSGAPEAFF. CDR3 bases: TGTGCCAGCAGCTCGTCGGGGGCCCCTGAAGCTTTCTTT. Using reference TRBV7-9 and TRBJ1-1 for the parts outside the CDR3, the full variable domain is DTGVSQNPRHKITKRGQNVTFRCDPISEHNRLYWYRQTLGQGPEFLTYFQNEAQLEKSRLLSDRFSAERPKGSFSTLEIQRTEQGDSAMYLCASSSSGAPEAFFGQGTRLTVV.

The table lists this clone with a few counts. The rearrangement joins TRBV7-9 to TRBJ2-1; TRBD2 agrees at 11 bases. Germline V gene sequence: CDR1 SEHNR, CDR2 FQNEAQ (reference sequence). Unmatched junction bases numbered 4, after V lost 8 bases and J lost 10 bases. The CDR3 has 12 residues. The CDR3 loop is CASEGLAAEQFF. CDR3 bases: TGTGCCAGCGAGGGACTAGCGGCCGAGCAGTTCTTC.

The rearrangement links TRBV7-3 to TRBJ2-7, with TRBD2 as a possible D gene (5 bases). CDR3 length: 12 residues. The germline V and J ends were trimmed by 5 bases and 3 bases, with 8 bases remaining between them. Germline assignment: CDR1 SGHTA and CDR2 FQGTGA. The chain's CDR3 is CASSADYYEQYF. CDR3 nucleotides: TGTGCCAGCAGCGCTGACTACTACGAGCAGTACTTC.

The chain links TRBV2 to TRBJ2-2, with no clear D. V was clipped by 6 bases and J by 0 bases, with 5 bases between them. Germline values: CDR1 SNHLY, CDR2 FYNNEI. The CDR3 sequence is 13 residues long. The CDR3 sequence: CASSLSNTGELFF. CDR3 nucleotides: TGTGCCAGCAGCCTGTCGAACACCGGGGAGCTGTTTTTT.

This chain links TRBV28 with TRBJ2-2; TRBD1 might be the D (5 bases). CDR1 is MDHEN and CDR2 is SYDVKM in the germline V gene. The CDR3 has 15 residues. V lost 5 bases to trimming and J lost 0 bases, with 10 bases between them. The CDR3 loop reads CASSPRQPNTGELFF. The CDR3 DNA reads TGTGCCAGCAGTCCCCGACAGCCGAACACCGGGGAGCTGTTTTTT.

This clone was picked up one time. The chain has TRBV19 and TRBJ2-3; D is uncertain. Germline values: CDR1 LNHDA, CDR2 SQIVND (reference sequence). V shed 3 bases and J shed 2 bases, with 9 bases lying between them. This CDR3 region has 14 residues. CDR3 loop: CASSMDGNTDTQYF. DNA for the CDR3: TGTGCCAGTAGTATGGACGGCAACACAGATACGCAGTATTTT.

This chain connects TRBV27 to TRBJ1-5; perhaps TRBD1 as D (5 bases). CDR1 is MNHEY, CDR2 SMNVEV, per germline (reference sequence). V was cut by 2 bases and J by 3 bases, with 8 bases left in between. This CDR3 has 14 residues. This CDR3 reads CASSLGGDNQPQHF. CDR3 coding DNA: TGTGCCAGCAGTTTAGGAGGGGACAATCAGCCCCAGCATTTT.

This chain links TRBV4-3 with TRBJ2-5; 11 nucleotides line up with TRBD2. The V and J ends lost 0 bases and 1 base, in that order; junction bases with no gene match: 4. Germline loops: CDR1 LGHNA, CDR2 YSLEER. The length of the CDR3 is 17 residues. The CDR3 loop reads CASSQEHSGGVQETQYF. The CDR3 region has the DNA TGCGCCAGCAGCCAAGAGCATAGCGGGGGGGTCCAAGAGACCCAGTACTTC.

This clone showed up just a few times. This chain joins TRBV4-3 and TRBJ1-1; D gene unclear. The CDR3 extends over 14 amino acids. Trimming removed 0 bases from V and 0 bases from J, with 5 bases in between. Germline-derived CDR1 and CDR2 are LGHNA and YSLEER. The CDR3 nucleotides are TGCGCCAGCAGCCAAGATCGAGTGAACACTGAAGCTTTCTTT. It codes for CASSQDRVNTEAFF.

The chain combines TRBV5-6 with TRBJ1-1, with D hard to call. Trimming cost V 4 bases and J 2 bases, with 3 bases left between them. Germline-derived CDR1 and CDR2 are SGHDT and YYEEEE. The CDR3 spans 11 residues. CDR3 coding DNA: TGTGCCAGCAGCCAAAACACTGAAGCTTTCTTT. It translates to CASSQNTEAFF.

On this clone itself: A read error may produce the germline difference seen at one junction end. J is TRBJ2-7 and V is TRBV2, with unresolved D. The CDR3 contains 13 residues. The germline V gene has CDR1 SNHLY and CDR2 FYNNEI. Written as DNA, the CDR3 is TGTGCCATCAGTGAGTCTCGCGGTTACGAGCAGTACTTC. It translates to CAISESRGYEQYF.

This chain joins TRBV4-1 and TRBJ2-7; 7 bases map to TRBD2. After removal of 0 bases from V and 9 bases from J, the junction contained 5 bases not matched to a gene. Per germline, CDR1 MGHRA and CDR2 YSYEKL. CDR3 length: 13 amino acids. The CDR3 DNA is TGCGCCAGCAGCCAAGAGGGGGGGTGGTTGCAGTACTTC. Its translation is CASSQEGGWLQYF.

V gene TRBV15 combines with J gene TRBJ1-1; no clear D gene. Germline V gives CDR1 LNHNV, CDR2 YYDKDF (reference sequence). This CDR3 contains 14 residues. V lost 0 bases to trimming and J lost 5 bases, with 10 bases between them. CDR3 sequence: CATSRDKGGTEAFF. CDR3 nucleotides: TGTGCCACCAGCAGAGATAAGGGTGGGACTGAAGCTTTCTTT.

For this clone: This may be a read error: a much more frequent sequence differs by one nucleotide. This chain links TRBV28 with TRBJ2-7; possibly TRBD2 for D (5 bases). The CDR3 length is 14 residues. Germline CDR1 and CDR2: MDHEN and SYDVKM. Trimming left V 7 bases short and J 3 bases short, with 16 bases between. Written as DNA, the CDR3 is TGTGCCAGCACCTCTACGGGAACCTTCTACGAGCAGTACTTC. This translates into CASTSTGTFYEQYF.

The rearrangement joins TRBV7-2 to TRBJ2-1, with 9 positions matching TRBD2. V was clipped by 1 base and J by 8 bases; unmatched bases: 6. The CDR3 spans 15 residues. The germline V gene has CDR1 SGHTA and CDR2 FQGNSA. The CDR3 sequence: CASSLEGGGAYEQFF. The CDR3 DNA sequence: TGTGCCAGCAGCTTAGAGGGCGGGGGGGCCTATGAGCAGTTCTTC.

The rearrangement uses TRBV27 and TRBJ2-2, with D uncertain. The ends were cut back, 1 base at V and 4 bases at J, with 4 bases in the middle. Germline V gives CDR1 MNHEY, CDR2 SMNVEV (reference sequence). The CDR3 spans 13 residues. The CDR3 coding sequence is TGTGCCAGCAGTTTATATAGCACCGGGGAGCTGTTTTTT. This translates into CASSLYSTGELFF.

The chain couples TRBV28 to TRBJ2-3; tentative D call: TRBD2 (5 bases). CDR3 size: 13 residues. Trimming removed 5 bases from V and 4 bases from J, with 10 bases in between. Germline values: CDR1 MDHEN, CDR2 SYDVKM. The CDR3 DNA sequence: TGTGCCAGCAGTCCACTAGTTGCAGATACGCAGTATTTT. It specifies CASSPLVADTQYF. The whole variable domain, remainder taken from reference TRBV28 and TRBJ2-3, is DVKVTQSSRYLVKRTGEKVFLECVQDMDHENMFWYRQDPGLGLRLIYFSYDVKMKEKGDIPEGYSVSREKKERFSLILESASTNQTSMYLCASSPLVADTQYFGPGTRLTVL.

This clone was found a few times. This chain joins TRBV11-3 and TRBJ2-1; TRBD2 aligns across 10 bases. Germline assignment: CDR1 SGHNT and CDR2 YENEEA. J lost 0 bases, V lost 4 bases, and 3 bases had no gene match. CDR3 length equals 16 residues. The CDR3 nucleotides are TGTGCCAGCAGCTCTAGCGGGGGAAGCTCCTACAATGAGCAGTTCTTC. As protein: CASSSSGGSSYNEQFF.

The rearrangement links TRBV28 to TRBJ1-2; D may be TRBD1 (5 bases). The CDR3 is 14 residues long. Germline V gene lookup returns CDR1 MDHEN and CDR2 SYDVKM. V was shortened by 4 bases and J by 4 bases, with 13 bases between the two germline ends. The CDR3 DNA follows: TGTGCCAGCAGTTATGGGACTGTCGCCTATGGCTACACCTTC. Protein sequence: CASSYGTVAYGYTF.

J is TRBJ2-7 and V is TRBV4-1, with D unresolved. Germline V gene data show CDR1 as MGHRA and CDR2 as YSYEKL. V was clipped by 0 bases and J by 0 bases, with 6 bases between them. CDR3 length: 14 residues. CDR3 sequence: CASSQDRFSYEQYF. In nucleotides, the CDR3 is TGCGCCAGCAGCCAAGACAGGTTCTCCTACGAGCAGTACTTC.

CDR3 residues: CASSELWAGHSTDTQYF. The CDR3 bases are TGTGCCAGCAGTGAATTATGGGCGGGACACTCAACAGATACGCAGTATTTT. V is TRBV25-1 and J is TRBJ2-3, with D perhaps being TRBD1 or TRBD2 (6 bases each). Trimming removed 1 base at V and 3 bases at J, with 17 bases between. The germline gives CDR1 MGHDK, CDR2 SYGVNS. The CDR3 runs 17 residues.